These 20 T cell receptor beta chains were sequenced from one sample in a study of sequential checkpoint blockade in melanoma. Treatment described: randomized to nivolumab then ipilimumab (arm A) or the reverse (arm B). Some clones are missing from TCRdb's copy, which holds only in-frame ones; the method was immunoSEQ multiplex PCR. The sample records around 9,700 clones, roughly 51% being singletons. This material consisted of CD8+ T cells sorted from blood (inferred from file names), taken from a patient given nivolumab and ipilimumab in sequence. These receptor sequences come from a human donor with melanoma.

The rearrangement uses TRBV2 and TRBJ1-1, with no clear D. The CDR3 spans 13 residues. Germline CDR1 is SNHLY and CDR2 is FYNNEI. Trimming removed 3 bases at V and 1 base at J, with 6 bases between. CDR3 coding DNA: TGTGCCAGCAGTGAGGAGCCGAACACTGAAGCTTTCTTT. Encoded protein: CASSEEPNTEAFF.

This chain links TRBV28 with TRBJ2-5; D ambiguous. The V gene lost 7 bases and the J gene lost 2 bases, with 11 bases spanning the gap. The V gene's germline CDR1 is MDHEN and CDR2 SYDVKM. The CDR3 is 13 amino acids. The CDR3 region is CASTQWAQETQYF. In DNA form, the CDR3 reads TGTGCCAGCACCCAGTGGGCGCAAGAGACCCAGTACTTC.

The V gene is TRBV19, the J gene TRBJ2-5, with 10 bases matching TRBD2. CDR1 and CDR2 (germline): LNHDA, SQIVND (reference sequence). There are 15 residues in the CDR3. V shed 5 bases, J shed 4 bases, and the junction held 7 bases outside the gene matches. CDR3 region: CASSFRAGGVETQYF. The CDR3 bases are TGTGCCAGTAGTTTCCGAGCGGGAGGGGTAGAGACCCAGTACTTC.

V gene TRBV19 combines with J gene TRBJ2-1; tentatively, D is TRBD2 (6 bases). In germline, CDR1 is LNHDA, CDR2 SQIVND (reference sequence). The ends were cut back, 6 bases at V and 8 bases at J, with 20 bases in the middle. The CDR3 length is 15 residues. For the CDR3, the DNA is TGTGCCAGTAGCCCTTTCCGGGACTCTTTCTATGAGCAGTTCTTC. Its protein is CASSPFRDSFYEQFF.

The chain carries TRBV14 and TRBJ2-2, with TRBD2 matching 7 bases. Trimming cost V 4 bases and J 3 bases; bases outside gene matches: 5. From germline, CDR1 is SGHDN and CDR2 FVKESK. The CDR3 sequence is 15 residues long. The CDR3 reads CASSPGLTYTGELFF. The CDR3, as DNA: TGTGCCAGCAGCCCGGGACTAACATACACCGGGGAGCTGTTTTTT. Full variable domain (missing parts from reference TRBV14 and TRBJ2-2): EAGVTQFPSHSVIEKGQTVTLRCDPISGHDNLYWYRRVMGKEIKFLLHFVKESKQDESGMPNNRFLAERTGGTYSTLKVQPAELEDSGVYFCASSPGLTYTGELFFGEGSRLTVL.

This clone has just a few counts. V and J are TRBV7-9 and TRBJ2-7, with 9 bases matching TRBD2. Losses at the gene ends were 2 bases for V and 1 base for J; bases not matched to a gene: 9. The CDR3 sequence is 17 residues long. The germline V gene encodes CDR1 SEHNR and CDR2 FQNEAQ (reference sequence). CDR3 in amino acids: CASSLLGREGPSYEQYF. CDR3 bases: TGTGCCAGCAGCTTACTTGGGCGGGAGGGCCCGTCCTACGAGCAGTACTTC. The full variable domain, its missing parts supplied by reference TRBV7-9 and TRBJ2-7, is DTGVSQNPRHKITKRGQNVTFRCDPISEHNRLYWYRQTLGQGPEFLTYFQNEAQLEKSRLLSDRFSAERPKGSFSTLEIQRTEQGDSAMYLCASSLLGREGPSYEQYFGPGTRLTVT.

The chain has TRBV9 and TRBJ2-1, with TRBD2 identical over 7 bases. The CDR3 runs 14 residues. Germline lookup yields CDR1 SGDLS and CDR2 YYNGEE. V was clipped by 4 bases and J by 8 bases; unmatched bases: 9. CDR3: CASSPGLVLDEQFF. CDR3 in DNA: TGTGCCAGCAGCCCTGGACTAGTTCTAGATGAGCAGTTCTTC.

The chain carries TRBV7-6 and TRBJ2-1; TRBD1 is a possible D gene (6 bases). The germline V gene has CDR1 SGHVS and CDR2 FNYEAQ. The CDR3 runs to 14 residues. The V gene lost 4 bases and the J gene lost 12 bases, with 19 bases spanning the gap. The DNA of the CDR3 is TGTGCCAGCAGCTCATCCTCAGGGGCCACAGGGCAGTTCTTC. Its translation is CASSSSSGATGQFF.

This clone came up a few times. CDR3 DNA: TGTGCCACCAGCAGAGAGCAGGCCTACGAGCAGTACTTC. Residues: CATSREQAYEQYF. The chain links TRBV15 to TRBJ2-7; D unresolved. The CDR3 runs to 13 residues. Trimming pared 0 bases from V and 2 bases from J, leaving 5 bases between. Germline lookup yields CDR1 LNHNV and CDR2 YYDKDF (reference sequence).

Worth noting for this clone: One end of the junction fails to match germline, which may point to a read error. J is TRBJ2-7 and V is TRBV7-7; 7 bases are shared with TRBD1. This CDR3 spans 13 amino acids. CDR1 is SSHAT and CDR2 is FNYEAQ in the germline V gene (reference sequence). The CDR3: CASSLRQGYEQYF. In nucleotides, the CDR3 is TGTGCTAGCAGCCTAAGACAGGGCTACGAGCAGTACTTC.

Sample share makes this clone large. This chain connects TRBV18 to TRBJ2-1; 9 positions match TRBD1. Germline trimming cut 3 bases from V and 4 bases from J; bases unmatched to any gene: 10. Germline CDR1 KGHSH, CDR2 LQKENI. The CDR3 contains 17 residues. The CDR3 DNA follows: TGTGCCAGCTCACCTACCCTGGACAGGGGCCTTTACAATGAGCAGTTCTTC. It yields the protein CASSPTLDRGLYNEQFF.

This chain links TRBV27 with TRBJ1-1, with D hard to call. CDR1 MNHEY and CDR2 SMNVEV come from the germline V gene (reference sequence). The V gene lost 6 bases and the J gene lost 0 bases, with 11 bases spanning the gap. This CDR3 region has 14 residues. Here the CDR3 reads CASSPLAVNTEAFF. CDR3 DNA sequence: TGTGCCAGCAGCCCCCTGGCCGTGAACACTGAAGCTTTCTTT.

The chain carries TRBV27 and TRBJ2-7; the match to TRBD2 covers 13 bases. V was clipped by 5 bases and J by 1 base; unmatched bases: 11. This CDR3 has 18 residues. Germline loops: CDR1 MNHEY, CDR2 SMNVEV (reference sequence). This chain's CDR3 is CASSLLAGGPSVSYEQYF. The DNA of the CDR3 is TGTGCCAGCAGTCTACTAGCGGGAGGGCCCTCTGTTTCCTACGAGCAGTACTTC.

The V gene is TRBV28, the J gene TRBJ2-7; 12 nucleotides agree with TRBD1. This CDR3 has 16 residues. V was pared by 3 bases and J by 6 bases, with 9 bases of the junction left unmatched. In germline, CDR1 is MDHEN, CDR2 SYDVKM. In nucleotides, the CDR3 is TGTGCCAGCAGTTTTGGCCCGGGACAGGGGGCTCCCGAGCAGTACTTC. It translates to CASSFGPGQGAPEQYF.

The sample holds a few counts of this clone. V and J are TRBV19 and TRBJ2-1; TRBD2 is a possible D gene (6 bases). V dropped 8 bases and J dropped 6 bases, with 8 bases sitting between them. The CDR3 runs 11 residues. The germline V gene has CDR1 LNHDA and CDR2 SQIVND (reference sequence). This chain's CDR3 is CASGDFNEQFF. CDR3 DNA sequence: TGTGCCAGTGGGGACTTCAATGAGCAGTTCTTC.

This chain links TRBV5-6 with TRBJ1-1, with 7 bases identical to TRBD1. The germline gives CDR1 SGHDT, CDR2 YYEEEE. CDR3 size: 14 residues. V was clipped by 2 bases and J by 6 bases; unmatched bases: 7. For the CDR3, the DNA is TGTGCCAGCAGCTTCCCCGGCAGGGGGGCTGAAGCTTTCTTT. Amino acids: CASSFPGRGAEAFF.

This chain joins TRBV10-1 and TRBJ2-1; 9 bases map to TRBD2. CDR1 and CDR2 (germline): WNHNN, SYGVQD (reference sequence). The J segment lost 0 bases and the V segment lost 0 bases, leaving 3 bases of the junction unmatched. The CDR3 sequence is 17 residues long. CDR3 nucleotides: TGCGCCAGCAGTGAGTCGGCTAGCGGGACCTCCTACAATGAGCAGTTCTTC. This translates into CASSESASGTSYNEQFF.

This clone has a handful of counts. The V and J genes are TRBV7-9 and TRBJ1-5, with no clear D. This CDR3 spans 15 amino acids. The ends were cut back, 1 base at V and 0 bases at J, with 7 bases in the middle. The germline gives CDR1 SEHNR, CDR2 FQNEAQ (reference sequence). The CDR3: CASSLGSNSNQPQHF. CDR3 bases: TGTGCCAGCAGCTTAGGCAGTAATAGCAATCAGCCCCAGCATTTT.

V gene TRBV6-5 combines with J gene TRBJ1-5, with D possibly matching TRBD1 (5 bases). This CDR3 comprises 15 residues. Deletions cut 0 bases from V and 6 bases from J, with 12 bases between. The germline CDR1 and CDR2 sequences are MNHEY and SVGAGI. The CDR3: CASSYSAGMGQPQHF. For the CDR3, the DNA is TGTGCCAGCAGTTACTCGGCAGGGATGGGTCAGCCCCAGCATTTT.

This clone was found a few times. The chain recombines TRBV9 with TRBJ2-3, with a possible D match to TRBD2 (6 bases). V was cut by 0 bases and J by 2 bases, with 10 bases left in between. From germline, CDR1 is SGDLS and CDR2 YYNGEE. The CDR3 spans 15 residues. CDR3 coding DNA: TGTGCCAGCAGCGTAGAGGAGGGCCCCACAGATACGCAGTATTTT. Translating gives CASSVEEGPTDTQYF.